This T cell receptor beta chain was identified during a study of shared clonotypes between healthy human individuals. Germline assignment: CDR1 SGHKS and CDR2 YYEKEE (reference sequence). This CDR3 is built from 16 residues. V gave up 0 bases and J gave up 5 bases, with 16 bases separating them. Repertoires were generated with immunoSEQ multiplex PCR, while TCRdb's copy carries only in-frame clones and drops some. The profile shows approximately 1,500,000 clones, approximately 98% of them singletons. This chain joins TRBV5-5 and TRBJ2-3; maybe TRBD2 (6 bases). Sequenced sample: naive CD4+ T cells sorted from blood. Stated subset: CD45RA+ positively selected. This TCR was sampled from a man in his thirties or forties in good health. CDR3 sequence (DNA): TGTGCCAGCAGCTTGGCAGGAGGGCATAGTTTAGATACGCAGTATTTT. Its translation is CASSLAGGHSLDTQYF.